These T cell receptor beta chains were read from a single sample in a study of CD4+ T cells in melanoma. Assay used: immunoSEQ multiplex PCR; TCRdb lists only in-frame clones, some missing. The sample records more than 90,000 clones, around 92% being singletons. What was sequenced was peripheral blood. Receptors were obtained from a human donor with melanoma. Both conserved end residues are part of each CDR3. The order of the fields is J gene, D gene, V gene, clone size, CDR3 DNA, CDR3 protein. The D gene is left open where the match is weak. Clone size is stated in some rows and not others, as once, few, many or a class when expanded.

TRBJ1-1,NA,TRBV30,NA,TGTGCCTGGAGTGTCGAGACTCGGACCCGGAACACTGAAGCTTTCTTT,CAWSVETRTRNTEAFF
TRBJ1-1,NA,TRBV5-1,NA,TGCGCCAGCAGCTTGGATCTGGGGAACACTGAAGCTTTCTTT,CASSLDLGNTEAFF
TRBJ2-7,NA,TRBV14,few,TGTGCCAGCAGCCAAGTAAATAGCGTCCACGAGCAGTACTTC,CASSQVNSVHEQYF
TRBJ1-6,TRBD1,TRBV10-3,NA,TGTGCCATCAGTGAACAGGGGAGCTCCTATAATTCACCCCTCCACTTT,CAISEQGSSYNSPLHF
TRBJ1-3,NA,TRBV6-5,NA,TGTGCCAGCAGACGACTGAGCTCTGGAAACACCATATATTTT,CASRRLSSGNTIYF
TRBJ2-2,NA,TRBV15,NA,TGTGCCACCAGCAGAGTGGGGATTATTGGCGGGGAGCTGTTTTTT,CATSRVGIIGGELFF
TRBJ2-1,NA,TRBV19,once,TGTGCCAGTAGGTCGACAAATCAGTACAATGAGCAGTTCTTC,CASRSTNQYNEQFF
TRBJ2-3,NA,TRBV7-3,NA,TGTGCCAGCAGCTTAAGTGGGAGCGGTAGCACAGATACGCAGTATTTT,CASSLSGSGSTDTQYF
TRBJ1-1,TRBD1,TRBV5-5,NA,TGTGCCAGCAGCGCGACGACAGGGGGGAACACTGAAGCTTTCTTT,CASSATTGGNTEAFF
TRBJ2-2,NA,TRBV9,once,TGTGCCAGCAGCTCTCGGGGGACAAACACCGGGGAGCTGTTTTTT,CASSSRGTNTGELFF
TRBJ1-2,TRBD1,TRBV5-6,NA,TGTGCCAGCAGCTGGACAGGGGTCCCCTATGGCTACACCTTC,CASSWTGVPYGYTF
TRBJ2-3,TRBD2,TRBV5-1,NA,TGCGCCAGCAGCTTGGAGGCGGGGGGCTCGATAGGTACGCAGTATTTT,CASSLEAGGSIGTQYF
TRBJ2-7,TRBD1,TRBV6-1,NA,TGTGCCAGCAGGGTCGACAGGGAAAGCGAGCAGTACTTC,CASRVDRESEQYF
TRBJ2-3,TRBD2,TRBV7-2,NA,TGTGCCAGCAGCCTGGGGCCTAGCGGGGGGCTTGATACGCAGTATTTT,CASSLGPSGGLDTQYF
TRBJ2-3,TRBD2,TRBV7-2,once,TGTGCCAGCAGCTTTCCCCGGACTAGCGGCACAGATACGCAGTATTTT,CASSFPRTSGTDTQYF
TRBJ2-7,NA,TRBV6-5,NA,TGTGCCAGCAGGCCGGGGCCCTCCTACGAGCAGTACTTC,CASRPGPSYEQYF
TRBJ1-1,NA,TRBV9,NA,TGTGCCAGCAGCGTAGAAGGAGACAAGAACACTGAAGCTTTCTTT,CASSVEGDKNTEAFF
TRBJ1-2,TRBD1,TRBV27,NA,TGTGCCAGCAGTTTATTCGCGACAGGGAGATCTGAGGATGGCTACACCTTC,CASSLFATGRSEDGYTF
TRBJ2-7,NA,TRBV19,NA,TGTGCCAGTAAGCCAGGGGTCTTCTCCTACGAGCAGTACTTC,CASKPGVFSYEQYF
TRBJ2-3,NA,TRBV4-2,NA,TGTGCCAGCAGCCAAGCCCCGTCCGACAGAAGCACAGATACGCAGTATTTT,CASSQAPSDRSTDTQYF
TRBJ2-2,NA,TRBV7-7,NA,TGTGCCAGCAGCCCTACGGGGGGCACAAACACCGGGGAGCTGTTTTTT,CASSPTGGTNTGELFF
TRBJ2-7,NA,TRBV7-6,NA,TGTGCCAGCAGCTTAGGGGGGACGGCCTACGAGCAGTACTTC,CASSLGGTAYEQYF
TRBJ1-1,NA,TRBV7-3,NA,TGTGCCACTGGGGGGGGGCCGGATACTGAAGCTTTCTTT,CATGGGPDTEAFF
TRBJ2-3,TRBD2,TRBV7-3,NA,TGTGCCAGCAGCCTTAGCGGGGAGCTAGGAGATACGCAGTATTTT,CASSLSGELGDTQYF
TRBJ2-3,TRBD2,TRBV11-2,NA,TGTGCCAGCAGCCGACCCACTAGCGGGGGGGCAGATACGCAGTATTTT,CASSRPTSGGADTQYF
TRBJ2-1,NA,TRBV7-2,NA,TGTGCCAGCAGTAGGTGGATCAATGAGCAGTTCTTC,CASSRWINEQFF
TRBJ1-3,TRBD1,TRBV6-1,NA,TGTGCCAGCAGTGCGGACAGGGGCAACACCATATATTTT,CASSADRGNTIYF
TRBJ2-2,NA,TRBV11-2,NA,TGTGCCAGCAGCTTGTTTGACGAGCTGTTTTTT,CASSLFDELFF
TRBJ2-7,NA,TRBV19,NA,TGTGCCAGTAGTATCGGGGTACCGGGCCTCGGATCCTACGAGCAGTACTTC,CASSIGVPGLGSYEQYF
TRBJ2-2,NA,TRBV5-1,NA,TGCGCCAGCAGCTCACACAGATGGGACGCCGGGGAGCTGTTTTTT,CASSSHRWDAGELFF
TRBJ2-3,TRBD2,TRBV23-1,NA,TGCGCCAGCAGTCAATGGACTAGCGAACACACAGATACGCAGTATTTT,CASSQWTSEHTDTQYF
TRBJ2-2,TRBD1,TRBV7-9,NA,TGTGCCAGCAGCAGACAGGGGACGAACACCGGGGAGCTGTTTTTT,CASSRQGTNTGELFF
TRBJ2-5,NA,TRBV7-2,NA,TGTGCCAGCAGCTTAGTGCCTGCCCAAGAGACCCAGTACTTC,CASSLVPAQETQYF
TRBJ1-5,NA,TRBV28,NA,TGTGCCAGCAGTTTCCCGAATCAGCCCCAGCATTTT,CASSFPNQPQHF
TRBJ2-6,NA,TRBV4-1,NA,TGCGCCAGCAGCCCCTCCGACAGGAGAAGCTCTGGGGCCAACGTCCTGACTTTC,CASSPSDRRSSGANVLTF
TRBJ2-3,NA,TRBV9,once,TGTGCCAGCAGCGTCGTGGGGGGGCGTACAGATACGCAGTATTTT,CASSVVGGRTDTQYF
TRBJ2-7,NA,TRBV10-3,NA,TGTGCCATCAGTGAGTCGTACGGGGCCGGGGGAGTTAAGTACTTC,CAISESYGAGGVKYF
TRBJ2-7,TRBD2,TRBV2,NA,TGTGCCAGCAAGCCTAGCGGGGGACCCCGACACGAGCAGTACTTC,CASKPSGGPRHEQYF
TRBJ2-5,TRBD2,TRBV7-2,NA,TGTGCCAGCAGCGCCGTGGCGGGAGGTTATACGCAAGAGACCCAGTACTTC,CASSAVAGGYTQETQYF
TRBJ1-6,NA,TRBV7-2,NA,TGTGCCAGCAGCTTAGGGGTCTCATCACCCCTCCACTTT,CASSLGVSSPLHF